The 3 T cell receptor beta chains reported below all come from one sample, sequenced in a study of T and B cells in COVID-19 patients. From blood, roughly 250-550 ng of genomic DNA served as TRB template. BIOMED2 TRB-A/B primer pools were used in multiplex TRB PCR. Via MiXCR, TCRdb re-called the multiplex PCR reads, giving one row per CDR3 protein. This sample has some 15,000 distinct CDR3 sequences, with roughly a quarter found just once. The sample consisted of blood. These receptors came from a human donor who had recovered from COVID-19.

The genes are TRBV5-4 and TRBJ1-4; unclear D gene. The CDR3 spans 13 residues. Germline V CDR1 and CDR2: SGHNT, YYREEE (reference sequence). Trimming took 0 bases from V and 5 from J, leaving 5 bases between them. CDR3 protein: CASSLDPNEKLFF. In nucleotides, the CDR3 is TGTGCCAGCAGCTTGGACCCGAATGAAAAACTGTTTTTT.

The chain links TRBV6-1 to TRBJ1-2; D unclear. Trimming left V 2 bases short and J 0 bases short, with 7 bases between. This CDR3 region has 14 residues. Germline assignment: CDR1 MNHNS and CDR2 SASEGT. The CDR3 region is CASSEMGSNYGYTF. The CDR3 DNA reads TGTGCCAGCAGTGAAATGGGTTCTAACTATGGCTACACCTTC.

This clonotype is deemed medium-sized (0.01 to 0.1%). This sequence joins TRBV19 and TRBJ2-2, with TRBD2 matching 11 bases. The CDR3 extends over 17 amino acids. Germline V gene lookup returns CDR1 LNHDA and CDR2 SQIVND (reference sequence). J gave up 4 bases and V 7 bases, and 11 bases lay outside the gene matches. The CDR3: CASTDPVTSGITGELFF. Written as DNA, the CDR3 is TGTGCCAGTACCGACCCCGTGACTAGCGGGATCACCGGGGAGCTGTTTTTT.